Listed below are T cell receptor beta chains from one sample, sequenced in a study of lymphopenia after photon versus proton radiotherapy. Measured with immunoSEQ multiplex PCR; TCRdb has only the in-frame clones, and not every one. The profile shows tens of thousands of clones, 90% of them singletons. This sample comprised peripheral blood, obtained from a patient treated with photon-based radiotherapy. The source is a woman aged 50 to 65 with cholangiocarcinoma. The CDR3 runs from the conserved cysteine through the conserved F or W. Fields, in order: D gene, clone size, J gene, V gene, CDR3 protein, CDR3 DNA. D genes are given only for firm matches. Rows may omit the clone size; those that give it use once, few, many or a size class.

TRBD1,.,TRBJ1-2,TRBV7-2,CASSTGTGGYYGYTF,TGTGCCAGCAGCACCGGGACAGGGGGCTACTATGGCTACACCTTC
.,once,TRBJ2-3,TRBV7-8,CASSASDGLVWDTDTQYF,TGTGCCAGCAGCGCGTCGGACGGTCTAGTATGGGACACAGATACGCAGTATTTT
.,.,TRBJ2-2,TRBV12-5,CASGLVRGRDIGPGELFF,TGTGCTAGTGGTTTGGTACGGGGGCGGGATATCGGTCCCGGGGAGCTGTTTTTT
.,.,TRBJ1-6,TRBV5-5,CASSLRGGLDNSPLHF,TGTGCCAGCAGCTTGAGGGGGGGTCTTGACAATTCACCCCTCCACTTT
.,.,TRBJ1-1,TRBV7-9,CASSPTGHSTMNTEAFF,TGTGCCAGCAGCCCGACTGGCCACTCAACCATGAACACTGAAGCTTTCTTT
.,once,TRBJ1-1,TRBV2,CASSEVGETEAFF,TGTGCCAGCAGTGAAGTGGGGGAGACTGAAGCTTTCTTT
TRBD1,.,TRBJ1-5,TRBV2,CASRGQISNQPQHF,TGTGCCAGCAGGGGACAGATTAGCAATCAGCCCCAGCATTTT
.,.,TRBJ2-3,TRBV4-3,CASSQALRRASTDTQYF,TGCGCCAGCAGCCAAGCCCTAAGGCGGGCCAGCACAGATACGCAGTATTTT
.,once,TRBJ1-2,TRBV4-3,CASSQEVWGLGVYGYTF,TGCGCCAGCAGCCAAGAGGTTTGGGGGCTGGGGGTCTATGGCTACACCTTC
.,.,TRBJ1-5,TRBV5-1,CASSLAGGDQPQHF,TGCGCCAGCAGCTTGGCGGGGGGGGATCAGCCCCAGCATTTT
.,.,TRBJ1-2,TRBV6-5,CASTSPETGRWGYTF,TGTGCCAGCACCTCCCCGGAGACGGGGCGTTGGGGCTACACCTTC
.,.,TRBJ1-3,TRBV6-5,CASYTGLSGNTIYF,TGTGCCAGCTATACCGGTCTCTCTGGAAACACCATATATTTT
TRBD2,.,TRBJ2-5,TRBV11-3,CASSQAGAQETQYF,TGTGCCAGCAGTCAAGCGGGGGCACAAGAGACCCAGTACTTC
.,.,TRBJ2-4,TRBV11-2,CASSLGASAKNIQYF,TGTGCCAGCAGCTTAGGGGCTTCGGCCAAAAACATTCAGTACTTC
TRBD2,once,TRBJ2-5,TRBV7-2,CASSPDLAGIQETQYF,TGTGCCAGCAGCCCAGACTTAGCGGGGATACAAGAGACCCAGTACTTC
TRBD1,.,TRBJ1-5,TRBV19,CASSITGVPNQPQHF,TGTGCCAGTAGTATCACAGGGGTACCCAATCAGCCCCAGCATTTT
TRBD1,few,TRBJ1-1,TRBV19,CASSDRGNTEAFF,TGTGCCAGTTCAGACAGGGGAAACACTGAAGCTTTCTTT
TRBD1,.,TRBJ1-1,TRBV9,CASSALGTGGTEAFF,TGTGCCAGCAGCGCCCTGGGGACAGGGGGCACTGAAGCTTTCTTT
.,.,TRBJ1-1,TRBV27,CASSLSVQQGRTEAFF,TGTGCCAGCAGTTTATCGGTCCAACAGGGAAGGACTGAAGCTTTCTTT
.,.,TRBJ1-2,TRBV7-2,CASSFTGMDGYTF,TGTGCCAGCAGCTTTACAGGGATGGATGGCTACACCTTC
.,.,TRBJ2-2,TRBV6-5,CASSLTSTGELFF,TGTGCCAGCAGCTTGACTAGCACCGGGGAGCTGTTTTTT
.,.,TRBJ2-5,TRBV7-9,CASSHRETQYF,TGTGCCAGCAGCCATAGGGAGACCCAGTACTTC
TRBD1,.,TRBJ1-2,TRBV7-9,CASSLINRGPGYGYTF,TGTGCCAGCAGCTTAATTAACAGGGGGCCTGGGTATGGCTACACCTTC
.,.,TRBJ2-5,TRBV6-1,CASPDMVGETQYF,TGTGCCAGCCCCGATATGGTCGGGGAGACCCAGTACTTC
TRBD1,.,TRBJ1-2,TRBV7-9,CASSEGTGGVSEGYTF,TGTGCCAGCAGCGAGGGGACAGGGGGTGTTTCGGAGGGCTACACCTTC
TRBD1,.,TRBJ1-2,TRBV10-3,CAISEPGQGVYGYTF,TGTGCCATCAGTGAACCGGGACAGGGTGTCTATGGCTACACCTTC
.,.,TRBJ1-2,TRBV7-2,CASSLGTLYGYTF,TGTGCCAGCAGCCTAGGGACCCTCTATGGCTACACCTTC
.,.,TRBJ1-2,TRBV28,CASSFPVGQNYGYTF,TGTGCCAGCAGTTTCCCCGTAGGACAAAACTATGGCTACACCTTC
.,.,TRBJ1-2,TRBV10-3,CAIMPGRYNYGYTF,TGTGCCATCATGCCAGGGCGCTATAACTATGGCTACACCTTC
.,.,TRBJ2-1,TRBV7-2,CASSLGGRVLSSYNEQFF,TGTGCCAGCAGCTTAGGGGGGCGGGTCCTCAGCTCCTACAATGAGCAGTTCTTC
.,.,TRBJ2-1,TRBV30,CAWRGQRYNEQFF,TGTGCCTGGAGGGGTCAACGATACAATGAGCAGTTCTTC
.,.,TRBJ2-5,TRBV30,CAWSVNQQETQYF,TGTGCCTGGAGTGTGAACCAGCAAGAGACCCAGTACTTC
.,.,TRBJ2-5,TRBV15,CATSDRSGETQYF,TGTGCCACCAGCGACAGGTCTGGTGAGACCCAGTACTTC
.,.,TRBJ1-1,TRBV5-1,CASSLSGGVTEAFF,TGCGCCAGCAGCTTGTCGGGTGGGGTCACTGAAGCTTTCTTT
.,.,TRBJ2-5,TRBV4-3,CASSQDLGVQETQYF,TGCGCCAGCAGCCAAGATCTAGGGGTCCAAGAGACCCAGTACTTC
.,.,TRBJ1-5,TRBV30,CAWSVGQPQHF,TGTGCCTGGAGTGTGGGTCAGCCCCAGCATTTT
.,once,TRBJ2-7,TRBV6-1,CASIPGTAVYEQYF,TGTGCCAGCATCCCCGGGACGGCGGTCTACGAGCAGTACTTC